This T cell receptor (beta chain) was captured in a study of human T cells and chemical hapten exposure. Described time point: patch test 1, 2 weeks after DPC sensitization. Treatment described: therapeutic diphenylcyclopropenone sensitization with weekly scalp DPC. Alopecia patients, 18 to 70 years old and DPC-suitable, served as donors. Total RNA was isolated from whole blood that had not been fractionated. TCRdb reanalysed the RACE reads using MiXCR and keeps one entry per CDR3 protein. The sample shows approximately 80,000 distinct CDR3 sequences, about 6.8% of them seen only once. V lost 5 bases to trimming and J lost 4 bases; unmatched junction nucleotides: 10. This CDR3 contains 15 residues.

This clonotype was obtained from a woman aged 25 to 39 with alopecia areata. Some clones in this sample may be carry-over from other donors' samples. The V and J genes are TRBV12-3 or TRBV12-4 and TRBJ1-1; 7 bases map to TRBD1. The sample consisted of whole blood, taken in connection with sensitization to the hapten diphenylcyclopropenone (DPC). CDR3 bases: TGTGCCAGCAGTCAGAGACAGGGTAAGGGCACTGAAGCTTTCTTT. It yields the protein CASSQRQGKGTEAFF.